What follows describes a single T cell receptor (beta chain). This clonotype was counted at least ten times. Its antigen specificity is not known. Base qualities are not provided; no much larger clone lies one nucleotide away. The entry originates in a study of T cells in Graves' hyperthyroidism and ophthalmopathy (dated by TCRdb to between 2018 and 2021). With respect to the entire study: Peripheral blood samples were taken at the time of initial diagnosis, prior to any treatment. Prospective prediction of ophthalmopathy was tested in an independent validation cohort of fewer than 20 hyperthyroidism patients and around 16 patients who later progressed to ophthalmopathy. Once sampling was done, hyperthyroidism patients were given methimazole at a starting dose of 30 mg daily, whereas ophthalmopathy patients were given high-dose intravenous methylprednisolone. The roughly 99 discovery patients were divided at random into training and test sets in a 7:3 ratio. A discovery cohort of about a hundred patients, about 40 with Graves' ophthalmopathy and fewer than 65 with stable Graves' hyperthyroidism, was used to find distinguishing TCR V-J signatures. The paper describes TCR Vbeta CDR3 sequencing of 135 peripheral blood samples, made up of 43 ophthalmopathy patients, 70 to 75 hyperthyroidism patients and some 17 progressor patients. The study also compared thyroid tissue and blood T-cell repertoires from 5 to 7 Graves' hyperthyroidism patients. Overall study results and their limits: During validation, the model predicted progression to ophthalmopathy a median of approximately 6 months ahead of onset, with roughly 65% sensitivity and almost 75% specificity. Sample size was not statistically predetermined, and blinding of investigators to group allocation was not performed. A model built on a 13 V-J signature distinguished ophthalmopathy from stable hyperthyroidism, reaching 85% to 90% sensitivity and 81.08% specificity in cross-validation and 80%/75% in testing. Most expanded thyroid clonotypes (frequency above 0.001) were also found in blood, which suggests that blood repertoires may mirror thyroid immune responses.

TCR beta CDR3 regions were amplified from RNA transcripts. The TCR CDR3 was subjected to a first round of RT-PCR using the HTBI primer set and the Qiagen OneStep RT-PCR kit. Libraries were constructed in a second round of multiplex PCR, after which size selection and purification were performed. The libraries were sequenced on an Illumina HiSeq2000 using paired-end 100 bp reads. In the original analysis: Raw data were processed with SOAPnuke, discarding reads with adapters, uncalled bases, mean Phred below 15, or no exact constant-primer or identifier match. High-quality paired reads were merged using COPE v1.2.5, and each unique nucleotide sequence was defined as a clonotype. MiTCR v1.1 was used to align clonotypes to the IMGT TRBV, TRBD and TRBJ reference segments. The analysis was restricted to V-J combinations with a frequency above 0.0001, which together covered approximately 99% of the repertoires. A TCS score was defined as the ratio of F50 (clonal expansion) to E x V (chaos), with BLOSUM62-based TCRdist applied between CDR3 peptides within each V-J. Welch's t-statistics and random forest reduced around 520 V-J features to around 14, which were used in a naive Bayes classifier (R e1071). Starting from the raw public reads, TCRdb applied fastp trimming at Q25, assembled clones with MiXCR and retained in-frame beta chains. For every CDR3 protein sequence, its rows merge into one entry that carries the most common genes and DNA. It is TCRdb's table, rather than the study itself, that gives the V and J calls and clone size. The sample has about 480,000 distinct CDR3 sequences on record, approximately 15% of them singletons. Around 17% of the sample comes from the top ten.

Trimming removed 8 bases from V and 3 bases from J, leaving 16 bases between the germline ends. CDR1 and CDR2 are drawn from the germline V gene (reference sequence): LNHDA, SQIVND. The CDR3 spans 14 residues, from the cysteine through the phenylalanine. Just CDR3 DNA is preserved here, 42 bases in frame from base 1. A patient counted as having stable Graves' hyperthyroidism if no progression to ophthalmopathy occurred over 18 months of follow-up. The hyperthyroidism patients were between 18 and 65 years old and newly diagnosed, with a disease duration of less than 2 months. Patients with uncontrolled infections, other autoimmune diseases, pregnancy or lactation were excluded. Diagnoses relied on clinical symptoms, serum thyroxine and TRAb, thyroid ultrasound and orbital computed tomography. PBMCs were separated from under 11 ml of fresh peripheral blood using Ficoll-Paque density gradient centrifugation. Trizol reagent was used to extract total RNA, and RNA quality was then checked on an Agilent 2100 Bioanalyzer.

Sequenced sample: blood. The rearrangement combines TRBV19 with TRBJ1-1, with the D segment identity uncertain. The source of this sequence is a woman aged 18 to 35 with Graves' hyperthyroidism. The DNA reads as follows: TGTGCCAGTGGGGAGCAAGGTCTCCACACTGAAGCTTTCTTT. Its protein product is CASGEQGLHTEAFF.